These T cell receptor beta chains were read from a single sample in a study of response to subunit inactivated influenza vaccine. TCRdb reprocessed the RT-PCR reads via MiXCR and lists one record per CDR3 protein. The sample has 600,000 to 700,000 distinct CDR3 sequences, roughly 15% seen once; the top ten hold about 7.4%. The sequences come from PBMCs from blood, collected roughly 2 weeks before vaccination. These receptors all stem from a man aged 50-60 years who received an inactivated influenza vaccine. CDR3s include the opening cysteine and the closing phenylalanine or tryptophan. A D gene is named only where the DNA matches it firmly. The size field is filled for only some rows; it gives once, few, many or a size class.

TRBV9,TRBJ1-1,TRBD1,NA,TGTGCCAGCAGCGTAGGGGAGGGACAGGGGGCGCAACTTTCTATGAACACTGAAGCTTTCTTT,CASSVGEGQGAQLSMNTEAFF
TRBV9,TRBJ2-5,NA,few,TGTGCCAGCAGCGTGAATCCAAGCCAAGAGACCCAGTACTTC,CASSVNPSQETQYF
TRBV4-3,TRBJ2-1,TRBD2,NA,TGCGCCAGCAGCCAACGGACTAGCGGGGGACCCTACAATGAGCAGTTCTTC,CASSQRTSGGPYNEQFF
TRBV11-1,TRBJ2-4,NA,few,TGTGCCAGCAGCCGTTGGACAGGGACTAGTCTGGTCAAAAACATTCAGTACTTC,CASSRWTGTSLVKNIQYF
TRBV7-2,TRBJ2-3,TRBD2,many,TGTGCCAGCAGCTTATCATTTCGCGGGAGGGAGGGAGATACGCAGTATTTT,CASSLSFRGREGDTQYF
TRBV7-7,TRBJ2-1,NA,few,TGTGCCAGCAGCCTCGGCGGGTGGGCAAATGAGCAGTTCTTC,CASSLGGWANEQFF
TRBV2,TRBJ1-5,TRBD1,NA,TGTGCCAGCAGTGAAGCCGTTAGGACAGGGAGCAATCAGCCCCAGCATTTT,CASSEAVRTGSNQPQHF
TRBV4-2,TRBJ2-2,NA,few,TGTGCCAGCAGCCAAGACCGGTCGGGGAAGCTGTTTTTT,CASSQDRSGKLFF
TRBV14,TRBJ2-7,TRBD2,few,TGTGCCAGTAGAAAGGCGGGGGGGTACGCCTACGAGCAGTACTTC,CASRKAGGYAYEQYF
TRBV18,TRBJ2-5,NA,NA,TGTGCCAGCTCCCCGGGGCAGGGGCGCTCGTCGGAGACCCAGTACTTC,CASSPGQGRSSETQYF
TRBV5-1,TRBJ2-3,TRBD1,many,TGCGCCAGCAGCTTAGGGGGCCCGACAGATACGCAGTATTTT,CASSLGGPTDTQYF
TRBV6-1,TRBJ2-2,TRBD1,few,TGTGCCATCAGTCCCGGGACAGGGGGCGCCGGGGAGCTGTTTTTT,CAISPGTGGAGELFF